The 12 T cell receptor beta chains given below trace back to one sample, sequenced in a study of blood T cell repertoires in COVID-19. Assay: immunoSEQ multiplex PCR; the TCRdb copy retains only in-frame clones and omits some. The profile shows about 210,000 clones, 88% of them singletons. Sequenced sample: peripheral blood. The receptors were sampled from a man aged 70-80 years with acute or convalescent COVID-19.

CDR3 in amino acids: CASSYSRDRGQTQYF. The CDR3 nucleotides are TGTGCCAGCAGTTACTCACGGGACAGGGGACAGACCCAGTACTTC. J is TRBJ2-5 and V is TRBV6-6; 10 nucleotides align to TRBD1. J was trimmed by 6 bases and V by 0 bases; bases with no gene match: 4. The germline gives CDR1 MNHNY, CDR2 SVGAGI (reference sequence). This CDR3 region has 15 residues.

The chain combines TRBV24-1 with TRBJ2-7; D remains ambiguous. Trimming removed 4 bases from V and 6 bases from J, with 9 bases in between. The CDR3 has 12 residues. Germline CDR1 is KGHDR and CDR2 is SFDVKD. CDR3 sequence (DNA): TGTGCCACCAGTGACCAGGTCGGCGAGCAGTACTTC. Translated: CATSDQVGEQYF.

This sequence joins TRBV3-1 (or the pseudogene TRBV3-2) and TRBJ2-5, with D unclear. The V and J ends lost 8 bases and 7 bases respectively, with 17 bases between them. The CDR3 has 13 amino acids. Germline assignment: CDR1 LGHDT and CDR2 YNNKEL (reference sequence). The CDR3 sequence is CASGAGLFGTQYF. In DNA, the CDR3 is TGTGCCAGCGGTGCCGGTCTCTTTGGGACCCAGTACTTC.

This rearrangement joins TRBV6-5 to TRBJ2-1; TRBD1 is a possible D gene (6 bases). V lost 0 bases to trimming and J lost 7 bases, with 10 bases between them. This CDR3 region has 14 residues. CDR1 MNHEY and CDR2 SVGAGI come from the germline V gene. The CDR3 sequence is CASSYSWTVNEQFF. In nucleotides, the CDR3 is TGTGCCAGCAGTTACTCCTGGACAGTTAATGAGCAGTTCTTC.

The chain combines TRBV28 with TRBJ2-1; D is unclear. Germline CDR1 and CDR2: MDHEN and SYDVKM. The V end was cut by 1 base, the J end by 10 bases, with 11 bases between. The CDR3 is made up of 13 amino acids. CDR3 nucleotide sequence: TGTGCCAGCAGTTTATTTTCCGCGGCAGAGCAGTTCTTC. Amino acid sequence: CASSLFSAAEQFF.

CDR3 residues: CASSARTDYGYTF. Here the CDR3 DNA reads TGTGCCAGCAGCGCCCGGACAGACTATGGCTACACCTTC. The V gene is TRBV7-9, the J gene TRBJ1-2; the D gene is possibly TRBD1 (6 bases). Trimming pared 5 bases from V and 3 bases from J, leaving 10 bases between. Germline CDR1 SEHNR, CDR2 FQNEAQ (reference sequence). This CDR3 has 13 residues. The complete variable domain, with remaining parts taken from reference TRBV7-9 and TRBJ1-2, reads DTGVSQNPRHKITKRGQNVTFRCDPISEHNRLYWYRQTLGQGPEFLTYFQNEAQLEKSRLLSDRFSAERPKGSFSTLEIQRTEQGDSAMYLCASSARTDYGYTFGSGTRLTVV.

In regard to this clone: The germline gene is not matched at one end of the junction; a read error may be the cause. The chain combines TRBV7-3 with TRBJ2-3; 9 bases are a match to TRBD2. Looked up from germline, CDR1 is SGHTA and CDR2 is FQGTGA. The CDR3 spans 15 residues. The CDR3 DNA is TGTGCCAGCAGTTTAAACATAGCGGGAGTAGATACGCAGTATTTT. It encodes CASSLNIAGVDTQYF.

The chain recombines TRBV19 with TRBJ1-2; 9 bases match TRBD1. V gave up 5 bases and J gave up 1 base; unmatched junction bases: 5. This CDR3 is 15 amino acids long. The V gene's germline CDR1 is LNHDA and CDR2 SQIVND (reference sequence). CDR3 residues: CASSATGGYNYGYTF. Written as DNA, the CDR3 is TGTGCCAGTAGTGCCACAGGGGGCTATAACTATGGCTACACCTTC.

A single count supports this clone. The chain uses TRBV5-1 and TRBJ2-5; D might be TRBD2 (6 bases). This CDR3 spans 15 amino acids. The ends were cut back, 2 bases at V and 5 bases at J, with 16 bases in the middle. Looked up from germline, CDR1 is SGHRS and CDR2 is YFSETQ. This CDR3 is CASSFFDGAGETQYF. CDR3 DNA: TGCGCCAGCAGCTTCTTCGATGGGGCGGGGGAGACCCAGTACTTC.

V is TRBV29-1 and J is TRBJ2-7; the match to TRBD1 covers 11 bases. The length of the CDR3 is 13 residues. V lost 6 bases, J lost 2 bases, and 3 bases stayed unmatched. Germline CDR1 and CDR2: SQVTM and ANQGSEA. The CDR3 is CSVGQGAAYEQYF. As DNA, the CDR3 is TGCAGCGTAGGACAGGGGGCGGCCTACGAGCAGTACTTC.

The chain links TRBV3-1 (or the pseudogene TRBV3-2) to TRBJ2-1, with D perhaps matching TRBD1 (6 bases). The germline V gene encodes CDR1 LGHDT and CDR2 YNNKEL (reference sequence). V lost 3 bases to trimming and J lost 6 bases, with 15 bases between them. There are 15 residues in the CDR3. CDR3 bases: TGTGCCAGCAGCCAGGGGGCACTCCTGGGCAATGAGCAGTTCTTC. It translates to CASSQGALLGNEQFF.

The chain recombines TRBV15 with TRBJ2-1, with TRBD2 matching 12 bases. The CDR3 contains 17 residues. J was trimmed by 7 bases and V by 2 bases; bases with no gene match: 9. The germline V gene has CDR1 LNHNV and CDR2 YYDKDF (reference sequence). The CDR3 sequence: CATSRPLTSGRLNEQFF. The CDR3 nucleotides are TGTGCCACCAGCAGACCCCTAACTAGCGGGAGGTTAAATGAGCAGTTCTTC.